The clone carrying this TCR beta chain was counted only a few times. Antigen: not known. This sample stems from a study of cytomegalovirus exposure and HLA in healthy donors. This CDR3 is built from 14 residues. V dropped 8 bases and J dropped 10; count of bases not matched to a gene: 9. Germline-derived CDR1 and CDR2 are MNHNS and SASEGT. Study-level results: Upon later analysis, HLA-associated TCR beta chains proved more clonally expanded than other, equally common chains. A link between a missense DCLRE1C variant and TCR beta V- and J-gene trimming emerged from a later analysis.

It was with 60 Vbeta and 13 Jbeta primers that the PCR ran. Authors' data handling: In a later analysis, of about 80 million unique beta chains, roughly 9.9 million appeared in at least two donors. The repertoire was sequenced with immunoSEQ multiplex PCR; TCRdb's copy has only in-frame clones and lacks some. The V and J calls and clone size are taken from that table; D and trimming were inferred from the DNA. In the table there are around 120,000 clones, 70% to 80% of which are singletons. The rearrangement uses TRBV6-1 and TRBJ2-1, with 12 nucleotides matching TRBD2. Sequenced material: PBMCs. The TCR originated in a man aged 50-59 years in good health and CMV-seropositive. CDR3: CASRTSGNDGEQFF. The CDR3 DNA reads TGTGCCAGCCGGACTAGCGGGAATGATGGCGAGCAGTTCTTC.